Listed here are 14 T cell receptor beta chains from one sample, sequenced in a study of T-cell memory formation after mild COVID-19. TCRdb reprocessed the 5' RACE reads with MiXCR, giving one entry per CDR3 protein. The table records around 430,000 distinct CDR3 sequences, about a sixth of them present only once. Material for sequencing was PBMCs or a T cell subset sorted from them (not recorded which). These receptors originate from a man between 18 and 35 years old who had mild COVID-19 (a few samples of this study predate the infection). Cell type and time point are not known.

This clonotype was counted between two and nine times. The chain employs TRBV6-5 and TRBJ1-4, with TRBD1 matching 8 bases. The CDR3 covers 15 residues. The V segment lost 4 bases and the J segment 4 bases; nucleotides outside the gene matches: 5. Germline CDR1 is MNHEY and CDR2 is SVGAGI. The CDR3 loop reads CASSWGQAYNEKLFF. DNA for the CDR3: TGTGCCAGCAGTTGGGGACAGGCATATAATGAAAAACTGTTTTTT.

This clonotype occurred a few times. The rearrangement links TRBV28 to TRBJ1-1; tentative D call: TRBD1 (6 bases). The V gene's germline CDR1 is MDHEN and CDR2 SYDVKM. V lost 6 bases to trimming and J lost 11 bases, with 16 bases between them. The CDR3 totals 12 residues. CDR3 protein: CASRLQGQEAFF. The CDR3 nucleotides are TGTGCCAGCAGACTCCAGGGGCAAGAGGCTTTCTTT.

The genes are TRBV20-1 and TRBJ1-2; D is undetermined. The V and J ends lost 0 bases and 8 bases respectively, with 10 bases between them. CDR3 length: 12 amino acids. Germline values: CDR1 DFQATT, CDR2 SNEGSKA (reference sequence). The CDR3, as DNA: TGCAGTGCTAGAGACGGGAAGGGAGGCTACACCTTC. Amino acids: CSARDGKGGYTF.

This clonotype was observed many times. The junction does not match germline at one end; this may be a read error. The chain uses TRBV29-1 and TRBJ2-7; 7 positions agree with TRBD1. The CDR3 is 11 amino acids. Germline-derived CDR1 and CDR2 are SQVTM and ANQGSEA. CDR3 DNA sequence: TGCAGCGTTGAAGATGGGGACAGCGCCGACTTC. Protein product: CSVEDGDSADF.

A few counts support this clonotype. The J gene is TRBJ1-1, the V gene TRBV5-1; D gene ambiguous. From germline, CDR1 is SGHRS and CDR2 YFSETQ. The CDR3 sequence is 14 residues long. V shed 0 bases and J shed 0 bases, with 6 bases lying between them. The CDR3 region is CASSLERLNTEAFF. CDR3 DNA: TGCGCCAGCAGCTTGGAGCGGTTGAACACTGAAGCTTTCTTT. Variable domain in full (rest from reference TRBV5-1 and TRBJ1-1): KAGVTQTPRYLIKTRGQQVTLSCSPISGHRSVSWYQQTPGQGLQFLFEYFSETQRNKGNFPGRFSGRQFSNSRSEMNVSTLELGDSALYLCASSLERLNTEAFFGQGTRLTVV.

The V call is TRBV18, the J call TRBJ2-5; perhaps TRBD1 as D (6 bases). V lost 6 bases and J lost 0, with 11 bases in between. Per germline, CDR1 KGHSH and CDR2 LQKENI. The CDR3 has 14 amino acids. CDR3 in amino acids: CASSARTDQETQYF. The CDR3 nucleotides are TGTGCCAGCTCGGCCCGGACAGACCAAGAGACCCAGTACTTC.

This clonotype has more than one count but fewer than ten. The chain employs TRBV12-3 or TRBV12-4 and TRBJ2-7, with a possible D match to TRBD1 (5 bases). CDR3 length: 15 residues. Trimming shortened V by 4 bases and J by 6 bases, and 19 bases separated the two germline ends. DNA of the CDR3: TGTGCCAGCAGTTCGGACGGACACCCCGGGCGCGAGCAGTACGTC. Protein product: CASSSDGHPGREQYV.

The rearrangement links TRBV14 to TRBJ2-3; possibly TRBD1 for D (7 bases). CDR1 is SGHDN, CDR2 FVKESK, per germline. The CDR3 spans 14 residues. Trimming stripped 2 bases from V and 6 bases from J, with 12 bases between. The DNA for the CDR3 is TGTGCCAGCAGCCAAAACAGGGGAGGTGATACGCAGTATTTT. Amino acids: CASSQNRGGDTQYF.

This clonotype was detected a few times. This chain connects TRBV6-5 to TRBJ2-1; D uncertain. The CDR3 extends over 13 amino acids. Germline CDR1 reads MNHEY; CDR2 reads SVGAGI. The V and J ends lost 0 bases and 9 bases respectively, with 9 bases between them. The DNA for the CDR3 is TGTGCCAGCAGTTACTCGATAGTGGGTGAGCAGTTCTTC. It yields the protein CASSYSIVGEQFF.

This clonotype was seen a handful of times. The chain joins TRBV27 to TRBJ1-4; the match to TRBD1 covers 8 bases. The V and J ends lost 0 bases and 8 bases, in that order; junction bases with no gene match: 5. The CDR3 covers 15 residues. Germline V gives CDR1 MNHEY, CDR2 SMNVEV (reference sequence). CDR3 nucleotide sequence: TGTGCCAGCAGTTTATCGACAGGGGCCAGGGAAAAACTGTTTTTT. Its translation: CASSLSTGAREKLFF.

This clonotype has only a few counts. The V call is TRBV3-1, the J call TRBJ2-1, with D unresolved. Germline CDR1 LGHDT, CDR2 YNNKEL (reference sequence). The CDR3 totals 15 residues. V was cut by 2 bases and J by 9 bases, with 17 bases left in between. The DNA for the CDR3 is TGTGCCAGCAGCCAAAACAGAAATGGGATGGCTGAGCAGTTCTTC. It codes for CASSQNRNGMAEQFF.

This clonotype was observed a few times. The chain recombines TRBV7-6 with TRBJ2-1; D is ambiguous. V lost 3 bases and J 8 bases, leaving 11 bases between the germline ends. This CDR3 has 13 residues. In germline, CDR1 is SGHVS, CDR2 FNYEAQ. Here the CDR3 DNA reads TGTGCCAGCAGCTTGGGTGCGGAATATGAGCAGTTCTTC. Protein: CASSLGAEYEQFF.

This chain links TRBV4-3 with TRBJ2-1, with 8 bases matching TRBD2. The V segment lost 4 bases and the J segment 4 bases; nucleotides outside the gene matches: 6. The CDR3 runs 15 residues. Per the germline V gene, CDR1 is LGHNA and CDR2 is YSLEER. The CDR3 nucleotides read TGCGCCAGCAGCCCCATCGGGGGGGCGTACAATGAGCAGTTCTTC. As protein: CASSPIGGAYNEQFF.

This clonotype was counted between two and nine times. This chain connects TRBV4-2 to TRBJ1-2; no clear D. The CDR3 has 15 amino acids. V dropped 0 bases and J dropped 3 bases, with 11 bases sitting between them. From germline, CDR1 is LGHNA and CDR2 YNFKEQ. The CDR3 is CASSQEGTADYGYTF. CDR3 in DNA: TGTGCCAGCAGCCAAGAAGGTACAGCGGACTATGGCTACACCTTC.